Presented here are 21 T cell receptor beta chains from one specimen sequenced in a study of blood T cell repertoires in COVID-19. Clones were sequenced by immunoSEQ multiplex PCR, and TCRdb holds only the in-frame ones, with some missing. Among roughly 380,000 clones listed, about 91% were seen once. The sequencing input was peripheral blood. The receptors stem from a woman aged 40 to 50 with COVID-19, enrolled during active disease.

The V call is TRBV18, the J call TRBJ1-1; TRBD1 agrees at 9 bases. The CDR3 loop spans 16 amino acids. V shed 6 bases and J 7 bases; nucleotides not matched to a gene: 15. CDR1 KGHSH and CDR2 LQKENI come from the germline V gene. The CDR3 region is CASSRQGQGIFGEAFF. The CDR3 region has the DNA TGTGCCAGCTCTCGCCAGGGACAGGGAATATTCGGTGAAGCTTTCTTT.

This clone came up a few times. The chain has TRBV5-1 and TRBJ1-1, with 7 bases matching TRBD1. The length of the CDR3 is 15 residues. Germline lookup yields CDR1 SGHRS and CDR2 YFSETQ. Unmatched junction bases numbered 3, after V lost 1 base and J lost 0 bases. CDR3 DNA: TGCGCCAGCAGCTTGAAGGGGGCCATGAACACTGAAGCTTTCTTT. As protein: CASSLKGAMNTEAFF.

The genes are TRBV30 and TRBJ1-1; 10 bases align to TRBD1. The CDR3 extends over 13 amino acids. Germline CDR1 and CDR2: GTSNPN and SVGIG (reference sequence). Trimming cost V 4 bases and J 5 bases; bases outside gene matches: 4. For the CDR3, the DNA is TGTGCCTGGAACATGGACAGGGGGACTGAAGCTTTCTTT. Protein: CAWNMDRGTEAFF.

The rearrangement uses TRBV7-8 and TRBJ2-7; D gene unclear. Germline CDR1 and CDR2: SGHVS and FQNEAQ. Trimming left V 4 bases short and J 0 bases short, with 10 bases between. The CDR3 has 14 amino acids. The CDR3 is CASSYPDTSYEQYF. The CDR3 nucleotides read TGTGCCAGCAGCTACCCCGACACCTCCTACGAGCAGTACTTC.

The V and J genes are TRBV19 and TRBJ1-6; the D gene is possibly TRBD1 (6 bases). This CDR3 is 16 amino acids long. Germline V CDR1 and CDR2: LNHDA, SQIVND (reference sequence). V was pared by 8 bases and J by 8 bases, with 22 bases between. The CDR3 region has the DNA TGTGCCAGTCCGCCGACGAATACAGGGAAAGATTCACCCCTCCACTTT. Translating gives CASPPTNTGKDSPLHF. Based on the CDR3 plus reference TRBV19 and TRBJ1-6, the full variable domain is DGGITQSPKYLFRKEGQNVTLSCEQNLNHDAMYWYRQDPGQGLRLIYYSQIVNDFQKGDIAEGYSVSREKKESFPLTVTSAQKNPTAFYLCASPPTNTGKDSPLHFGNGTRLTVT.

This rearrangement joins TRBV12-3 or TRBV12-4 to TRBJ1-5; 7 bases match TRBD1. The ends lost 5 bases at V and 9 bases at J; junction bases unmatched: 7. CDR3 length: 13 amino acids. The CDR3 reads CASSTRQGSPQHF. CDR3 nucleotides: TGTGCCAGCAGTACCCGACAGGGTTCGCCCCAGCATTTT.

This rearrangement joins TRBV5-1 to TRBJ2-3; D is uncertain. V lost 1 base and J 0 bases, leaving 9 bases between the germline ends. The CDR3 is 15 amino acids. Germline V gene data show CDR1 as SGHRS and CDR2 as YFSETQ. The CDR3 protein is CASSLSGPSTDTQYF. DNA for the CDR3: TGCGCCAGCAGCTTGAGTGGCCCTAGCACAGATACGCAGTATTTT.

The chain recombines TRBV6-5 with TRBJ1-6; 8 bases align to TRBD1. V gave up 8 bases and J gave up 7 bases; unmatched junction bases: 7. The CDR3 is 14 amino acids. Germline CDR1 reads MNHEY; CDR2 reads SVGAGI. The CDR3 DNA is TGTGCCAGCCTTCCGACAGGGGCCAATTCACCCCTCCACTTT. Its translation: CASLPTGANSPLHF.

As DNA, the CDR3 is TGTGCCAGCACGGGGCTTAGCAATCAGCCCCAGCATTTT. Translation gives CASTGLSNQPQHF. V usage is TRBV7-9 and J usage is TRBJ1-5; the D gene is possibly TRBD1 (5 bases). Trimming cost V 7 bases and J 0 bases, with 7 bases left between them. The germline gives CDR1 SEHNR, CDR2 FQNEAQ (reference sequence). The CDR3 consists of 13 residues. Full variable domain (outside the CDR3, taken from reference TRBV7-9 and TRBJ1-5): DTGVSQNPRHKITKRGQNVTFRCDPISEHNRLYWYRQTLGQGPEFLTYFQNEAQLEKSRLLSDRFSAERPKGSFSTLEIQRTEQGDSAMYLCASTGLSNQPQHFGDGTRLSIL.

This chain links TRBV28 with TRBJ2-1; tentative D call: TRBD1 (7 bases). The length of the CDR3 is 13 residues. V lost 7 bases and J lost 9, with 16 bases in between. Looked up from germline, CDR1 is MDHEN and CDR2 is SYDVKM. The CDR3 spells CASKGGGGVEQFF. Here the CDR3 DNA reads TGTGCCAGCAAGGGCGGAGGGGGCGTTGAGCAGTTCTTC.

The V call is TRBV5-1, the J call TRBJ2-1; perhaps TRBD1 as D (6 bases). This CDR3 spans 15 amino acids. CDR1 is SGHRS, CDR2 YFSETQ, per germline. V gave up 3 bases and J gave up 0 bases, with 10 bases separating them. DNA for the CDR3: TGCGCCAGCAGCTGGACAGAGAGCTCCTACAATGAGCAGTTCTTC. Translating gives CASSWTESSYNEQFF. The variable domain in full, completed from reference TRBV5-1 and TRBJ2-1, reads KAGVTQTPRYLIKTRGQQVTLSCSPISGHRSVSWYQQTPGQGLQFLFEYFSETQRNKGNFPGRFSGRQFSNSRSEMNVSTLELGDSALYLCASSWTESSYNEQFFGPGTRLTVL.

The chain combines TRBV5-1 with TRBJ1-1; 11 positions match TRBD1. Germline lookup yields CDR1 SGHRS and CDR2 YFSETQ. The CDR3 sequence is 17 residues long. V shed 4 bases and J 4 bases; nucleotides not matched to a gene: 12. CDR3 DNA sequence: TGCGCCAGCAGCGCCGGACAGGGGGCGCGTGTAGGCACTGAAGCTTTCTTT. Its protein product is CASSAGQGARVGTEAFF.

The CDR3: CASSSFNRVVGTGELFF. In nucleotides, the CDR3 is TGCGCCAGCAGCTCGTTCAACAGGGTCGTCGGAACCGGGGAGCTGTTTTTT. The chain uses TRBV5-1 and TRBJ2-2; weak D call: TRBD1 (6 bases). The V gene's germline CDR1 is SGHRS and CDR2 YFSETQ. V was cut by 3 bases and J by 5 bases, with 20 bases left in between. The CDR3 sequence is 17 residues long.

V usage is TRBV27 and J usage is TRBJ2-3, with TRBD2 identical over 9 bases. With 8 bases clipped from V and 1 base from J, the junction kept 10 bases outside the gene matches. CDR3 size: 16 residues. The germline V gene has CDR1 MNHEY and CDR2 SMNVEV (reference sequence). CDR3 in amino acids: CASAVQVAGGTDTQYF. CDR3 DNA sequence: TGTGCCAGCGCAGTCCAAGTAGCGGGAGGCACAGATACGCAGTATTTT.

In its sample, this clone was seen once. J is TRBJ1-2 and V is TRBV24-1, with D tentatively TRBD1 (5 bases). Germline V gives CDR1 KGHDR, CDR2 SFDVKD. The V end lost 9 bases, the J end lost 7 bases, and 17 bases lay between the germline ends. The CDR3 contains 13 residues. The CDR3 loop reads CATSERGNFGYTF. CDR3 sequence (DNA): TGTGCCACCTCGGAAAGGGGAAATTTTGGCTACACCTTC.

The chain links TRBV7-3 to TRBJ2-7; D is unclear. CDR1 and CDR2 from the germline V gene are SGHTA and FQGTGA. This CDR3 contains 16 residues. V shed 0 bases and J shed 2 bases, with 14 bases lying between them. In DNA, the CDR3 is TGTGCCAGCAGCTTAACCCCCGTACTCCGGGCCTACGAGCAGTACTTC. Translating it yields CASSLTPVLRAYEQYF.

This chain links TRBV7-2 with TRBJ2-7; TRBD2 might be the D (6 bases). Trimming took 1 base from V and 3 from J, leaving 10 bases between them. The CDR3 consists of 14 residues. From germline, CDR1 is SGHTA and CDR2 FQGNSA. The chain's CDR3 is CASSLGTTIYEQYF. The CDR3 nucleotides are TGTGCCAGCAGCTTAGGGACTACCATCTACGAGCAGTACTTC.

The V call is TRBV7-9, the J call TRBJ1-1; TRBD1 matches 8 bases. After removal of 2 bases from V and 4 bases from J, the junction contained 3 bases not matched to a gene. CDR3 length: 14 amino acids. CDR1 and CDR2 from the germline V gene are SEHNR and FQNEAQ (reference sequence). CDR3 bases: TGTGCCAGCAGCTTACAGGGGGCGCTCACTGAAGCTTTCTTT. Protein sequence: CASSLQGALTEAFF.

The chain recombines TRBV6-5 with TRBJ1-3; the D gene is possibly TRBD1 (5 bases). V was shortened by 3 bases and J by 0 bases, with 6 bases between the two germline ends. Germline V gene sequence: CDR1 MNHEY, CDR2 SVGAGI. The CDR3 length is 14 residues. The CDR3 DNA follows: TGTGCCAGCAGTTATCAGGGCTCTGGAAACACCATATATTTT. It is translated as CASSYQGSGNTIYF.

This clone was seen just once. The J gene is TRBJ1-1, the V gene TRBV7-8; 7 positions agree with TRBD1. Germline V gene lookup returns CDR1 SGHVS and CDR2 FQNEAQ. This CDR3 has 16 residues. The trim removed 4 bases at V and 3 bases at J, leaving 11 bases unmatched. The CDR3 here is CASSSRQGIGHTEAFF. DNA of the CDR3: TGTGCCAGCAGCTCCCGACAGGGAATCGGTCACACTGAAGCTTTCTTT.

The CDR3 loop reads CASSSAGDTGELFF. Written as DNA, the CDR3 is TGTGCCAGTAGTAGCGCAGGGGACACCGGGGAGCTGTTTTTT. The V gene is TRBV19, the J gene TRBJ2-2, with D possibly being TRBD1 (6 bases). Trimming stripped 4 bases from V and 3 bases from J, with 9 bases between. This CDR3 is 14 amino acids long. Per germline, CDR1 LNHDA and CDR2 SQIVND (reference sequence). Supplemented by reference TRBV19 and TRBJ2-2, the full variable domain reads DGGITQSPKYLFRKEGQNVTLSCEQNLNHDAMYWYRQDPGQGLRLIYYSQIVNDFQKGDIAEGYSVSREKKESFPLTVTSAQKNPTAFYLCASSSAGDTGELFFGEGSRLTVL.